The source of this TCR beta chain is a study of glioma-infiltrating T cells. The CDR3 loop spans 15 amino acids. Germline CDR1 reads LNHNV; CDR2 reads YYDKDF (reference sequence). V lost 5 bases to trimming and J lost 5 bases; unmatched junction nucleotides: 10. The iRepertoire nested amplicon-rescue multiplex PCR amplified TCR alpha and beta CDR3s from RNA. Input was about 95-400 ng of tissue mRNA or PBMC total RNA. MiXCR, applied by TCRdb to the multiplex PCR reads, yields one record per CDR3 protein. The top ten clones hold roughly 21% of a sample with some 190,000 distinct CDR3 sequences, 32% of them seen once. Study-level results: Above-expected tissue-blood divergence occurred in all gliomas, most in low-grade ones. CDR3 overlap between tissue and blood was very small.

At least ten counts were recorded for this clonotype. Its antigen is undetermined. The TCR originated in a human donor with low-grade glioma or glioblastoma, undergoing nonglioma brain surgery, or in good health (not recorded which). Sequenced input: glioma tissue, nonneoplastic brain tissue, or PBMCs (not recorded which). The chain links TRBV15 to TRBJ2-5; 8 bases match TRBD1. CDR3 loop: CATSSRRTGTETQYF. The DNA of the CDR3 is TGTGCCACCAGCTCCAGAAGGACAGGGACGGAGACCCAGTACTTC. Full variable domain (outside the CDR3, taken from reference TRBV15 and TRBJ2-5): DAMVIQNPRYQVTQFGKPVTLSCSQTLNHNVMYWYQQKSSQAPKLLFHYYDKDFNNEADTPDNFQSRRPNTSFCFLDIRSPGLGDTAMYLCATSSRRTGTETQYFGPGTRLLVL.